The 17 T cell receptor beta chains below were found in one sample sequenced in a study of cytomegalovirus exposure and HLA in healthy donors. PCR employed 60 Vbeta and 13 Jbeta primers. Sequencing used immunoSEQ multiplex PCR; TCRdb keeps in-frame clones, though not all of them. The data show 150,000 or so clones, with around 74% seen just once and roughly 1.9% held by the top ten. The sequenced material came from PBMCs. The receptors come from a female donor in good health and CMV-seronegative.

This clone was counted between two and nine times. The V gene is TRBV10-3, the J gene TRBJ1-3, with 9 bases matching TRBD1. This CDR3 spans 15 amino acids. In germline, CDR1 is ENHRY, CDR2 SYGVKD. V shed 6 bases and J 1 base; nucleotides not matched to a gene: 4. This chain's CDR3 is CAISAGTGSGNTIYF. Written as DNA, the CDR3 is TGTGCCATCAGCGCCGGGACAGGGTCTGGAAACACCATATATTTT.

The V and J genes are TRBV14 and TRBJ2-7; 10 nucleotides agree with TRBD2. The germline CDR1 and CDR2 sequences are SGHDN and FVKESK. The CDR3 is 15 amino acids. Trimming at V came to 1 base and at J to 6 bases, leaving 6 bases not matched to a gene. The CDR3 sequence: CASSQALAGEGEQYF. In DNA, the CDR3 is TGTGCCAGCAGCCAAGCCCTAGCGGGAGAGGGCGAGCAGTACTTC.

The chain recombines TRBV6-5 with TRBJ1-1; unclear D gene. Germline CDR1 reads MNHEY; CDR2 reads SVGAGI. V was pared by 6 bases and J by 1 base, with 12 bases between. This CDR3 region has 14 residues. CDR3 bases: TGTGCCAGCAGGATGCGATCAAGGAACACTGAAGCTTTCTTT. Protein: CASRMRSRNTEAFF.

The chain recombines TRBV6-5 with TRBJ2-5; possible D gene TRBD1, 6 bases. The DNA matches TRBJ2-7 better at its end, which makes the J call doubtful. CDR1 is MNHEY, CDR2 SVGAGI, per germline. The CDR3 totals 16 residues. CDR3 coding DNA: TGTGCCAGCAGTTACTCCCCCGGACAGACCTCCTACGAGCAGTACTTC. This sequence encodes CASSYSPGQTSYEQYF.

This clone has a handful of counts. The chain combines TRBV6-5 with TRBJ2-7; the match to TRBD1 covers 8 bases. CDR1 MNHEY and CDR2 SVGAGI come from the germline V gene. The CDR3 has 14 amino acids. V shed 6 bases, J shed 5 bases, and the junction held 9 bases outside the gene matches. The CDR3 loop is CASREDRGGDEQYF. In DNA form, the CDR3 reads TGTGCCAGCAGGGAAGACAGGGGCGGTGACGAGCAGTACTTC.

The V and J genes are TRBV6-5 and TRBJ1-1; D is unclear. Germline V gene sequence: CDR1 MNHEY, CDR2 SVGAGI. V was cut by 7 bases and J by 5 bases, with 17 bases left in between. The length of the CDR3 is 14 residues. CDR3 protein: CASTREGGGTEAFF. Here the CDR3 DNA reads TGTGCCAGCACCCGGGAGGGAGGTGGAACTGAAGCTTTCTTT.

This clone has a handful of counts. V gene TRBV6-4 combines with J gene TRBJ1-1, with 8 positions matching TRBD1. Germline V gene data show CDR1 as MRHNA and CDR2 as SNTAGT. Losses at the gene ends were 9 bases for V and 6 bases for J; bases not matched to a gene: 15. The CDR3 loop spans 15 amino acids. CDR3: CARRGQGLPWAEAFF. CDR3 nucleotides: TGTGCCAGGAGAGGACAGGGACTGCCTTGGGCTGAAGCTTTCTTT.

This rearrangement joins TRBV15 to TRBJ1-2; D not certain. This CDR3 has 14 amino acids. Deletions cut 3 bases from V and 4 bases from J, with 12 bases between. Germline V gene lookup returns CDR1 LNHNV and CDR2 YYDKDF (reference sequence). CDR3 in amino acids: CATSREPEIYGYTF. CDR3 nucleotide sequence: TGTGCCACCAGCAGGGAGCCAGAGATCTATGGCTACACCTTC.

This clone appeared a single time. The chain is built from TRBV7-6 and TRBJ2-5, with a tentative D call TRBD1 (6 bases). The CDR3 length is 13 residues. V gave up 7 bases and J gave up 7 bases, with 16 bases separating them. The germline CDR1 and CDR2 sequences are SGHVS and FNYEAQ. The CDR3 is CASTVRGYGTQYF. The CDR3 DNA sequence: TGTGCCAGCACAGTCAGGGGATATGGGACCCAGTACTTC. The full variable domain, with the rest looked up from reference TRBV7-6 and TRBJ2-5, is GAGVSQSPRYKVTKRGQDVALRCDPISGHVSLYWYRQALGQGPEFLTYFNYEAQQDKSGLPNDRFSAERPEGSISTLTIQRTEQRDSAMYRCASTVRGYGTQYFGPGTRLLVL.

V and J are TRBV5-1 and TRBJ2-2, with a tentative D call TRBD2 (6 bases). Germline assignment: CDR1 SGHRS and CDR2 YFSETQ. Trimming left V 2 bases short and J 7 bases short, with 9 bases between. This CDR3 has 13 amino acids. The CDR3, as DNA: TGCGCCAGCAGCTTCGGGGGTGTCGGGGAGCTGTTTTTT. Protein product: CASSFGGVGELFF. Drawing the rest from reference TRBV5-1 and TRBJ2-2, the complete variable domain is KAGVTQTPRYLIKTRGQQVTLSCSPISGHRSVSWYQQTPGQGLQFLFEYFSETQRNKGNFPGRFSGRQFSNSRSEMNVSTLELGDSALYLCASSFGGVGELFFGEGSRLTVL.

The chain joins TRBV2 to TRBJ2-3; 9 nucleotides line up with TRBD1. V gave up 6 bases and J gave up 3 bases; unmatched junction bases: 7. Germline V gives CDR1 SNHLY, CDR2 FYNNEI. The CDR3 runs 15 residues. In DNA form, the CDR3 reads TGTGCCAGCAGGGCCTCCGGGACAGGGACAGATACGCAGTATTTT. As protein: CASRASGTGTDTQYF.

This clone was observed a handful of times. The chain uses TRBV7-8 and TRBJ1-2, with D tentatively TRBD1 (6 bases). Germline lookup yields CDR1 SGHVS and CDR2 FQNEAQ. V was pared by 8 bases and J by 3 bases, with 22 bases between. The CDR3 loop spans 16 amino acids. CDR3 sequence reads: CASVSGWQPGDYGYTF. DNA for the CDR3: TGTGCCAGCGTCTCAGGGTGGCAGCCAGGGGACTATGGCTACACCTTC.

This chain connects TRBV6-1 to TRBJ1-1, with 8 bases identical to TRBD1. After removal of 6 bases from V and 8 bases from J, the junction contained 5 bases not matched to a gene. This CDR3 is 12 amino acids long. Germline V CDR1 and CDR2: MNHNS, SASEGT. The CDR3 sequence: CASRETGEEAFF. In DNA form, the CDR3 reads TGTGCCAGCAGGGAGACAGGGGAGGAAGCTTTCTTT.

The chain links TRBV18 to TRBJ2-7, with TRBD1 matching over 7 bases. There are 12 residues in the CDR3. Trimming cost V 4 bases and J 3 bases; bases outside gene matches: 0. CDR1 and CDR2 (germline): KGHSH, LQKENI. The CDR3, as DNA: TGTGCCAGCTCACGGACAGGCTACGAGCAGTACTTC. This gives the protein CASSRTGYEQYF.

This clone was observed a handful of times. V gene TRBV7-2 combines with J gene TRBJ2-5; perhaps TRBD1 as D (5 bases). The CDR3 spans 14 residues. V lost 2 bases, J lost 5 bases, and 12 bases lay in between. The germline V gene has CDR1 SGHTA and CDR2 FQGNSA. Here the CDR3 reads CASSLKGSGETQYF. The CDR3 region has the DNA TGTGCCAGCAGCTTAAAGGGGTCTGGGGAGACCCAGTACTTC.

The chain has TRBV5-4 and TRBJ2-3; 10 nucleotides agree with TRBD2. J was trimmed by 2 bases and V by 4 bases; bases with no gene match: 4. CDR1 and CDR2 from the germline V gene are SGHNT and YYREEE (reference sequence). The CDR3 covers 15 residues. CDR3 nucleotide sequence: TGTGCCAGCAGCCGAACTAGCGGGACCACAGATACGCAGTATTTT. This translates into CASSRTSGTTDTQYF.

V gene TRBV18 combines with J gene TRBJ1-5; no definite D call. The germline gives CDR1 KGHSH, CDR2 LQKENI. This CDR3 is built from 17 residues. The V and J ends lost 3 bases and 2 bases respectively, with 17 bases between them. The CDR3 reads CASSPMTTHGGNQPQHF. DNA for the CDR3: TGTGCCAGCTCACCGATGACCACCCACGGGGGCAATCAGCCCCAGCATTTT.